The 22 T cell receptor beta chains in this list originate from one sample, sequenced in a study of cytomegalovirus exposure and HLA in healthy donors. 60 Vbeta and 13 Jbeta primers were used in PCR. Clones were sequenced by immunoSEQ multiplex PCR, and TCRdb holds only the in-frame ones, with some missing. The data show 20,000 to 25,000 clones, and the top ten clones hold roughly 15%. Sequenced: PBMCs. The receptors originated from a male donor in good health and CMV-seropositive.

The genes are TRBV10-2 and TRBJ2-1; D possibly corresponds to TRBD2 (7 bases). The germline V and J ends were trimmed by 7 bases and 12 bases, with 16 bases remaining between them. Looked up from germline, CDR1 is WSHSY and CDR2 is SAAADI. The CDR3 totals 12 residues. The CDR3 coding sequence is TGCGCCAGCACCGAAAGGGGGGGAATGCAGTTCTTC. It specifies CASTERGGMQFF.

The chain uses TRBV5-1 and TRBJ2-1; no clear D gene. Trimming removed 2 bases from V and 9 bases from J, with 9 bases in between. Germline assignment: CDR1 SGHRS and CDR2 YFSETQ. The CDR3 consists of 12 residues. The CDR3 DNA sequence: TGCGCCAGCAGCTTATATCTCTCTGAGCAGTTCTTC. It codes for CASSLYLSEQFF.

Details on this clone: Other DNA sequences in the same sample also yield this CDR3. The chain carries TRBV30 and TRBJ1-2; D is perhaps TRBD1 (5 bases). Germline lookup yields CDR1 GTSNPN and CDR2 SVGIG (reference sequence). Trimming removed 0 bases at V and 7 bases at J, with 9 bases between. The CDR3 length is 12 residues. CDR3 nucleotide sequence: TGTGCCTGGAGTGTGACAGTAGCTGGCTACACCTTC. As protein: CAWSVTVAGYTF.

This chain connects TRBV30 to TRBJ1-2, with TRBD1 identical over 8 bases. The CDR3 consists of 14 residues. With V trimmed by 4 bases and J by 4 bases, 8 bases remained unmatched. Germline assignment: CDR1 GTSNPN and CDR2 SVGIG (reference sequence). CDR3 region: CAWTLQGGVYGYTF. As DNA, the CDR3 is TGTGCCTGGACTCTACAGGGGGGAGTCTATGGCTACACCTTC. Full variable domain (missing parts from reference TRBV30 and TRBJ1-2): SQTIHQWPATLVQPVGSPLSLECTVEGTSNPNLYWYRQAAGRGLQLLFYSVGIGQISSEVPQNLSASRPQDRQFILSSKKLLLSDSGFYLCAWTLQGGVYGYTFGSGTRLTVV.

This sequence joins TRBV4-3 and TRBJ1-2; D is possibly TRBD1 (5 bases). The CDR3 runs 14 residues. CDR1 and CDR2 from the germline V gene are LGHNA and YSLEER. V was cut by 1 base and J by 4 bases, with 10 bases left in between. The CDR3 loop reads CASSQVKGIYGYTF. DNA of the CDR3: TGCGCCAGCAGCCAAGTAAAGGGGATCTATGGCTACACCTTC.

The V call is TRBV28, the J call TRBJ1-1, with TRBD1 matching over 7 bases. CDR3 length: 14 amino acids. V dropped 8 bases and J dropped 1; count of bases not matched to a gene: 7. The germline CDR1 and CDR2 sequences are MDHEN and SYDVKM. CDR3 DNA sequence: TGTGCCAGCGTCCCGGACAGGTCGAACACTGAAGCTTTCTTT. Translating gives CASVPDRSNTEAFF.

This chain connects TRBV4-2 to TRBJ2-7, with 7 bases that match TRBD1. Germline V gene sequence: CDR1 LGHNA, CDR2 YNFKEQ. The V and J ends lost 0 bases and 3 bases, in that order; junction bases with no gene match: 8. The CDR3 runs to 16 residues. The CDR3, as DNA: TGTGCCAGCAGCCAAGAAGGAGGAGACAGGGTCTACGAGCAGTACTTC. Translation gives CASSQEGGDRVYEQYF.

The J gene is TRBJ2-2, the V gene TRBV25-1; a weak D match, TRBD2 (5 bases). Germline CDR1 MGHDK, CDR2 SYGVNS. Trimming cost V 4 bases and J 5 bases, with 14 bases left between them. The CDR3 runs to 15 residues. This CDR3 is CASSASDLDTGELFF. The CDR3 coding sequence is TGTGCCAGCAGTGCCTCGGACTTGGATACCGGGGAGCTGTTTTTT.

The V call is TRBV5-6, the J call TRBJ2-7; TRBD2 agrees at 8 bases. The junction had 4 bases not matched to a gene; V was cut back by 3 bases and J by 2 bases. The CDR3 contains 14 residues. Germline V gene sequence: CDR1 SGHDT, CDR2 YYEEEE. The CDR3 protein is CASSSGSGTYEQYF. CDR3 nucleotide sequence: TGTGCCAGCAGCTCGGGTAGCGGGACCTACGAGCAGTACTTC.

V usage is TRBV28 and J usage is TRBJ2-3, with 8 bases that match TRBD2. Per the germline V gene, CDR1 is MDHEN and CDR2 is SYDVKM. The CDR3 is 15 residues long. The V segment lost 3 bases and the J segment 0 bases; nucleotides outside the gene matches: 2. The CDR3 loop reads CASSFGGESTDTQYF. CDR3 nucleotides: TGTGCCAGCAGTTTCGGGGGGGAGAGCACAGATACGCAGTATTTT.

This chain links TRBV2 with TRBJ1-4; D is uncertain. The CDR3 has 15 amino acids. Germline assignment: CDR1 SNHLY and CDR2 FYNNEI. Between the trimmed V and J ends, which lost 6 bases and 4 bases, there was a span of 15 bases. In nucleotides, the CDR3 is TGTGCCAGCAGCAAAAGGCCTGGGCTTAATGAAAAACTGTTTTTT. Amino acid sequence: CASSKRPGLNEKLFF.

The CDR3 here is CASSLATGAWQPQHF. The CDR3 nucleotides read TGTGCCAGCAGCTTAGCGACTGGGGCGTGGCAGCCCCAGCATTTT. V is TRBV7-2 and J is TRBJ1-5; maybe TRBD1 (5 bases). Trimming removed 0 bases from V and 7 bases from J, with 13 bases in between. CDR1 and CDR2 from the germline V gene are SGHTA and FQGNSA. The CDR3 sequence is 15 residues long.

This chain uses TRBV18 with TRBJ2-5, with a tentative D call TRBD1 (8 bases). V was pared by 5 bases and J by 5 bases, with 15 bases between. CDR3 size: 14 residues. Germline CDR1 is KGHSH and CDR2 is LQKENI. The CDR3 DNA follows: TGTGCCAGCTCATACGGACAGGGAGGGGAGACCCAGTACTTC. This encodes CASSYGQGGETQYF.

The rearrangement links TRBV30 to TRBJ2-3; 7 positions agree with TRBD1. J lost 2 bases, V lost 3 bases, and 2 bases had no gene match. The CDR3 has 13 residues. Germline values: CDR1 GTSNPN, CDR2 SVGIG (reference sequence). The CDR3: CAWRTGITDTQYF. For the CDR3, the DNA is TGTGCCTGGAGGACAGGGATCACAGATACGCAGTATTTT. The whole variable domain, filled in from reference TRBV30 and TRBJ2-3, reads SQTIHQWPATLVQPVGSPLSLECTVEGTSNPNLYWYRQAAGRGLQLLFYSVGIGQISSEVPQNLSASRPQDRQFILSSKKLLLSDSGFYLCAWRTGITDTQYFGPGTRLTVL.

The chain is built from TRBV5-6 and TRBJ2-7; tentative D call: TRBD2 (6 bases). Per the germline V gene, CDR1 is SGHDT and CDR2 is YYEEEE. Trimming shortened V by 3 bases and J by 1 base, and 17 bases separated the two germline ends. The CDR3 sequence is 16 residues long. The chain's CDR3 is CASSWGDTVRSYEQYF. The DNA for the CDR3 is TGTGCCAGCAGCTGGGGGGATACGGTCCGGTCCTACGAGCAGTACTTC. Together with reference TRBV5-6 and TRBJ2-7, the CDR3 gives the full variable domain: DAGVTQSPTHLIKTRGQQVTLRCSPKSGHDTVSWYQQALGQGPQFIFQYYEEEERQRGNFPDRFSGHQFPNYSSELNVNALLLGDSALYLCASSWGDTVRSYEQYFGPGTRLTVT.

The genes are TRBV2 and TRBJ1-1, with D perhaps matching TRBD1 (6 bases). This CDR3 is built from 14 residues. V lost 6 bases and J 1 base, leaving 12 bases between the germline ends. The germline CDR1 and CDR2 sequences are SNHLY and FYNNEI. DNA of the CDR3: TGTGCCAGCAGGAGCGACAGGAGGAACACTGAAGCTTTCTTT. Protein: CASRSDRRNTEAFF.

The V gene is TRBV5-6, the J gene TRBJ1-1; unclear D gene. The germline CDR1 and CDR2 sequences are SGHDT and YYEEEE. V was clipped by 3 bases and J by 0 bases, with 12 bases between them. The CDR3 totals 15 residues. The chain's CDR3 is CASSSQRSLNTEAFF. The DNA of the CDR3 is TGTGCCAGCAGCTCCCAGCGGAGTTTGAACACTGAAGCTTTCTTT.

The chain uses TRBV7-9 and TRBJ1-2; D is unresolved. The CDR3 runs 14 residues. V lost 2 bases to trimming and J lost 4 bases, with 11 bases between them. Germline V CDR1 and CDR2: SEHNR, FQNEAQ (reference sequence). CDR3 region: CASSLTSEAYGYTF. CDR3 coding DNA: TGTGCCAGCAGCTTAACCTCTGAGGCCTATGGCTACACCTTC.

The chain employs TRBV5-1 and TRBJ2-1; D not certain. CDR1 is SGHRS and CDR2 is YFSETQ in the germline V gene. This CDR3 is 13 amino acids long. With 5 bases removed from V and 5 bases from J, the gap between germline ends came to 11 bases. CDR3 DNA sequence: TGCGCCAGCAGTCTAGACGGAGACAATGAGCAGTTCTTC. It translates to CASSLDGDNEQFF.

The chain uses TRBV19 and TRBJ1-2; 9 bases are shared with TRBD1. The CDR3 is made up of 12 amino acids. Trimming at V came to 6 bases and at J to 7 bases, leaving 3 bases not matched to a gene. Germline CDR1 LNHDA, CDR2 SQIVND (reference sequence). CDR3 loop: CASRGQGFGYTF. The CDR3 DNA sequence: TGTGCCAGTAGGGGACAGGGCTTTGGCTACACCTTC.

This chain links TRBV19 with TRBJ1-4; D is uncertain. Germline CDR1 is LNHDA and CDR2 is SQIVND (reference sequence). CDR3 length: 16 amino acids. V gave up 4 bases and J gave up 5 bases, with 17 bases separating them. The CDR3: CASSTRYGETNEKLFF. In nucleotides, the CDR3 is TGTGCCAGTAGTACCCGCTACGGGGAGACGAATGAAAAACTGTTTTTT.

The rearrangement uses TRBV6-5 and TRBJ2-6, with a possible D match to TRBD2 (5 bases). This CDR3 is built from 15 residues. Between the trimmed V and J ends, which lost 0 bases and 3 bases, there was a span of 6 bases. In germline, CDR1 is MNHEY, CDR2 SVGAGI. The CDR3 loop is CASSYSGGGANVLTF. The CDR3 bases are TGTGCCAGCAGTTACTCAGGAGGTGGGGCCAACGTCCTGACTTTC.